What follows are 27 T cell receptor beta chains derived from one specimen sequenced in a study of technical replicates of blood from a few donors (dated by TCRdb to the late 2010s). Library prep was done by the immunoSEQ multiplex PCR assay. What TCRdb holds here is the immuneACCESS table cut down to in-frame rearrangements. Part of the clones is not present; checked against another copy, under half of the missing clones reflect an unresolved V gene, and the others are unexplained. The sample profile shows 50,000 or so clones; 92% of them were found once. 3% to 5% of the sample is in the top ten clones. The sample taken for sequencing was PBMCs. These receptor sequences come from a human donor in good health. Some clones in this sample may be carry-over from other donors' samples.

The chain is built from TRBV19 and TRBJ2-1; 8 nucleotides align to TRBD2. The germline CDR1 and CDR2 sequences are LNHDA and SQIVND (reference sequence). This CDR3 has 14 amino acids. The ends lost 1 base at V and 6 bases at J; junction bases unmatched: 2. As DNA, the CDR3 is TGTGCCAGTAGTATAGCGGGAGGGTCCAATGAGCAGTTCTTC. It translates to CASSIAGGSNEQFF.

CDR3: CASSQDLRQPQHF. The CDR3 DNA reads as TGCGCCAGCAGCCAAGATCTACGACAGCCCCAGCATTTT. This chain links TRBV4-1 with TRBJ1-5, with D unresolved. This CDR3 comprises 13 residues. Trimming cost V 0 bases and J 7 bases, with 7 bases left between them. The germline V gene has CDR1 MGHRA and CDR2 YSYEKL.

The rearrangement uses TRBV7-8 and TRBJ2-7, with 10 positions matching TRBD1. This CDR3 contains 17 residues. The V and J ends lost 0 bases and 6 bases, in that order; junction bases with no gene match: 11. Per germline, CDR1 SGHVS and CDR2 FQNEAQ. The CDR3 loop is CASSLALGQGTLGEQYF. CDR3 bases: TGTGCCAGCAGCTTAGCGCTGGGACAGGGGACCCTCGGCGAGCAGTACTTC.

The chain uses TRBV6-5 and TRBJ1-1; 9 nucleotides align to TRBD1. V was pared by 2 bases and J by 7 bases, with 2 bases of the junction left unmatched. Germline CDR1 MNHEY, CDR2 SVGAGI. The CDR3 is 13 amino acids. The DNA of the CDR3 is TGTGCCAGCAGTTACGGGACAGGGAGTGAAGCTTTCTTT. It translates to CASSYGTGSEAFF.

The chain recombines TRBV21-1 with TRBJ1-1. TRBV21-1 is deemed a pseudogene. The CDR3 is made up of 13 amino acids. CDR3 DNA sequence: TGTGCCAGCAGCTTCAGACGGGGGGCGGCAGCTTTCTTT. It is translated as CASSFRRGAAAFF.

The CDR3 sequence is CAISDGGQGINQPQHF. CDR3 coding DNA: TGTGCCATCAGTGATGGGGGACAGGGAATCAATCAGCCCCAGCATTTT. The chain employs TRBV10-3 and TRBJ1-5, with 9 bases matching TRBD1. CDR1 ENHRY and CDR2 SYGVKD come from the germline V gene. V shed 3 bases and J 3 bases; nucleotides not matched to a gene: 6. The CDR3 has 16 amino acids.

This sequence joins TRBV19 and TRBJ2-1; TRBD2 agrees at 7 bases. Germline CDR1 is LNHDA and CDR2 is SQIVND (reference sequence). V was clipped by 5 bases and J by 12 bases; unmatched bases: 13. The CDR3 extends over 14 amino acids. CDR3 nucleotide sequence: TGTGCCAGTAGTCAGGACCCTTCGGGGAGGGGGCAGTTCTTC. Translated: CASSQDPSGRGQFF.

This chain links TRBV30 with TRBJ1-5; 9 bases match TRBD1. The CDR3 consists of 13 residues. The V and J ends lost 2 bases and 7 bases, in that order; junction bases with no gene match: 3. Germline V lookup: CDR1 GTSNPN, CDR2 SVGIG (reference sequence). CDR3 loop: CAWSPGQGQPQHF. DNA for the CDR3: TGTGCCTGGAGTCCGGGACAGGGCCAGCCCCAGCATTTT.

The chain recombines TRBV6-5 with TRBJ2-7, with a weak D call TRBD2 (6 bases). The CDR3 runs 14 residues. The germline gives CDR1 MNHEY, CDR2 SVGAGI. V was pared by 7 bases and J by 6 bases, with 19 bases between. CDR3 coding DNA: TGTGCCAGCATCGCTCCGGGAGCCCTGAGCGAGCAGTACTTC. This codes for CASIAPGALSEQYF.

This chain connects TRBV10-3 to TRBJ1-5; no reliable D call. CDR3 size: 16 residues. The V gene lost 4 bases and the J gene lost 3 bases, with 16 bases spanning the gap. The germline V gene encodes CDR1 ENHRY and CDR2 SYGVKD. CDR3 loop: CAISANRGGNNQPQHF. CDR3 nucleotide sequence: TGTGCCATCAGTGCTAATCGGGGAGGGAACAATCAGCCCCAGCATTTT.

This chain joins TRBV7-9 and TRBJ2-5, with D possibly TRBD2 on 6 matching bases. Trimming pared 8 bases from V and 7 bases from J, leaving 17 bases between. The germline V gene encodes CDR1 SEHNR and CDR2 FQNEAQ (reference sequence). The CDR3 runs 13 residues. The CDR3 loop is CASGDGSAGTQYF. CDR3 DNA: TGTGCCAGCGGGGACGGGAGCGCGGGGACCCAGTACTTC.

The V gene is TRBV30, the J gene TRBJ2-1; the D gene is possibly TRBD2 (6 bases). This CDR3 has 13 amino acids. Trimming took off 0 bases at V and 7 bases at J, with 10 bases between the two ends. CDR1 is GTSNPN, CDR2 SVGIG, per germline (reference sequence). This CDR3 reads CAWSVASENEQFF. The CDR3 DNA sequence: TGTGCCTGGAGTGTCGCTAGCGAGAATGAGCAGTTCTTC.

The chain combines TRBV11-1 with TRBJ2-1, with D possibly being TRBD2 (5 bases). Germline V gives CDR1 SGHAT, CDR2 FQDESV (reference sequence). This CDR3 has 16 residues. The V and J ends lost 5 bases and 0 bases respectively, with 14 bases between them. The CDR3 is CASSVESRDSYNEQFF. The CDR3 DNA is TGTGCCAGCAGCGTAGAGTCCCGGGACTCCTACAATGAGCAGTTCTTC.

The V and J genes are TRBV14 and TRBJ2-5, with 8 bases fitting TRBD2. Trimming at V came to 6 bases and at J to 5 bases, leaving 14 bases not matched to a gene. This CDR3 contains 16 residues. The V gene's germline CDR1 is SGHDN and CDR2 FVKESK. CDR3 sequence (DNA): TGTGCCAGCAGTCGAGGCGTCAGCGGGGGTAAGGAGACCCAGTACTTC. Encoded protein: CASSRGVSGGKETQYF.

The chain couples TRBV4-2 to TRBJ2-1, with 11 bases that match TRBD2. The CDR3 loop spans 18 amino acids. Germline CDR1 is LGHNA and CDR2 is YNFKEQ. V shed 3 bases and J 0 bases; nucleotides not matched to a gene: 7. CDR3 in amino acids: CASSQLPSGGHSYNEQFF. The CDR3 region has the DNA TGTGCCAGCAGCCAGCTGCCTAGCGGGGGGCACTCCTACAATGAGCAGTTCTTC.

This chain uses TRBV6-6 with TRBJ1-4; TRBD1 might be the D (5 bases). The length of the CDR3 is 13 residues. Trimming cost V 5 bases and J 7 bases, with 11 bases left between them. The germline V gene has CDR1 MNHNY and CDR2 SVGAGI (reference sequence). The CDR3 loop is CASSRQGREKLFF. As DNA, the CDR3 is TGTGCCAGCAGTAGGCAGGGTCGTGAAAAACTGTTTTTT.

J is TRBJ2-2 and V is TRBV4-1, with a weak D call TRBD1 (5 bases). Germline CDR1 and CDR2: MGHRA and YSYEKL. Trimming removed 5 bases from V and 2 bases from J, with 15 bases in between. CDR3 length: 16 amino acids. The CDR3 coding sequence is TGCGCCAGCAGCAACATGTACAGGTCTAACACCGGGGAGCTGTTTTTT. Its translation is CASSNMYRSNTGELFF.

The V gene is TRBV6-1, the J gene TRBJ1-2, with 9 bases aligning to TRBD1. J lost 7 bases, V lost 3 bases, and 12 bases had no gene match. The V gene's germline CDR1 is MNHNS and CDR2 SASEGT. The CDR3 is 16 residues long. The CDR3 loop is CASSDQPPGQGVGYTF. CDR3 bases: TGTGCCAGCAGTGACCAGCCCCCGGGACAGGGAGTTGGCTACACCTTC.

The V and J genes are TRBV6-5 and TRBJ2-1; 10 nucleotides align to TRBD2. The CDR3 runs 16 residues. The ends lost 4 bases at V and 4 bases at J; junction bases unmatched: 7. The germline CDR1 and CDR2 sequences are MNHEY and SVGAGI. The CDR3 nucleotides are TGTGCCAGCAGTTTAATAGCGGGGGGAATTTACAATGAGCAGTTCTTC. It specifies CASSLIAGGIYNEQFF.

This clone was picked up a small number of times. The J gene is TRBJ2-2, the V gene TRBV2, with TRBD2 matching over 7 bases. The CDR3 has 14 amino acids. Germline loops: CDR1 SNHLY, CDR2 FYNNEI. Trimming at V came to 6 bases and at J to 4 bases, leaving 5 bases not matched to a gene. CDR3 in amino acids: CASRLGGGTGELFF. The CDR3 DNA reads TGTGCCAGCAGGCTGGGGGGGGGCACCGGGGAGCTGTTTTTT.

The chain carries TRBV5-1 and TRBJ2-3; D not resolved. CDR1 is SGHRS and CDR2 is YFSETQ in the germline V gene. This CDR3 is built from 15 residues. Trimming left V 3 bases short and J 11 bases short, with 22 bases between. The CDR3, as DNA: TGCGCCAGCAGCTCCCAGTTAGACGGGTTAAGTGTGCAGTATTTT. This encodes CASSSQLDGLSVQYF. Using reference TRBV5-1 and TRBJ2-3 for the parts outside the CDR3, the full variable domain is KAGVTQTPRYLIKTRGQQVTLSCSPISGHRSVSWYQQTPGQGLQFLFEYFSETQRNKGNFPGRFSGRQFSNSRSEMNVSTLELGDSALYLCASSSQLDGLSVQYFGPGTRLTVL.

V is TRBV30 and J is TRBJ2-5; D remains unclear. V dropped 1 base and J dropped 0 bases, with 9 bases sitting between them. Germline-derived CDR1 and CDR2 are GTSNPN and SVGIG (reference sequence). The CDR3 is 14 residues long. This chain's CDR3 is CAWSEWRNQETQYF. The CDR3 DNA is TGTGCCTGGAGTGAGTGGCGGAACCAAGAGACCCAGTACTTC.

The rearrangement uses TRBV5-4 and TRBJ1-5; 7 bases align to TRBD1. Germline V gives CDR1 SGHNT, CDR2 YYREEE (reference sequence). J gave up 6 bases and V 4 bases, and 4 bases lay outside the gene matches. The CDR3 sequence is 13 residues long. The CDR3 sequence: CASSQGEGQPQHF. CDR3 bases: TGTGCCAGCAGCCAGGGGGAAGGTCAGCCCCAGCATTTT.

The chain combines TRBV5-4 with TRBJ1-2; no firm D call. This CDR3 spans 13 amino acids. Germline V gene sequence: CDR1 SGHNT, CDR2 YYREEE (reference sequence). With 1 base removed from V and 0 bases from J, the gap between germline ends came to 4 bases. The CDR3 DNA reads TGTGCCAGCAGCTTGCGTGCTAACTATGGCTACACCTTC. This translates into CASSLRANYGYTF.

CDR3 residues: CASSSGLAGGGRHEQFF. CDR3 DNA: TGTGCCAGCAGCTCCGGACTAGCGGGAGGGGGGAGGCATGAGCAGTTCTTC. The V gene is TRBV7-9, the J gene TRBJ2-1; 15 nucleotides agree with TRBD2. The V gene's germline CDR1 is SEHNR and CDR2 FQNEAQ (reference sequence). V lost 4 bases to trimming and J lost 8 bases; unmatched junction nucleotides: 9. This CDR3 region has 17 residues.

The chain employs TRBV7-9 and TRBJ1-2; 10 bases agree with TRBD1. V was clipped by 7 bases and J by 1 base; unmatched bases: 6. CDR1 is SEHNR and CDR2 is FQNEAQ in the germline V gene (reference sequence). This CDR3 is 15 amino acids long. Here the CDR3 reads CASNPDRGLNYGYTF. The CDR3 DNA follows: TGTGCCAGCAACCCAGACAGGGGGCTTAACTATGGCTACACCTTC.

The chain employs TRBV6-5 and TRBJ1-6; D remains unclear. The CDR3 is made up of 13 amino acids. V was clipped by 6 bases and J by 7 bases, with 10 bases between them. Germline CDR1 reads MNHEY; CDR2 reads SVGAGI. The CDR3 protein is CASRLTLNSPLHF. CDR3 sequence (DNA): TGTGCCAGCAGACTAACTCTAAATTCACCCCTCCACTTT.